This T cell receptor beta chain was profiled in a study of T cell responses to AZD1222 COVID-19 vaccine. There are 18 residues in the CDR3. From germline, CDR1 is LGHDT and CDR2 YNNKEL (reference sequence). Trimming removed 3 bases from V and 0 bases from J; junction bases left unmatched: 2. Only in-frame clones appear in the TCRdb table, and some are missing; sequencing was by immunoSEQ multiplex PCR. The data show more than 95,000 clones, with approximately 88% seen just once and less than 9.5% held by the top ten. This clonotype originated in an adult in good health. V usage is TRBV3-1 (or the pseudogene TRBV3-2) and J usage is TRBJ2-2; 15 bases agree with TRBD2. The specimen was peripheral blood, collected on day 0 of AZD1222 vaccination. CDR3 sequence: CASSQGLAGGSNTGELFF. In nucleotides, the CDR3 is TGTGCCAGCAGCCAGGGACTAGCGGGGGGTTCGAACACCGGGGAGCTGTTTTTT.